Sequencing of this T cell receptor (beta chain) was carried out in a study of blood T cell repertoires in COVID-19 (dated by TCRdb to the early 2020s). Some background on the complete study: Samples from collaborators originated in the United States, Italy and Spain and spanned both the acute and convalescent phases of COVID-19. The material from the prospective study consisted of cDNA or gDNA derived from T cells, B-cell-depleted T cells, or PBMCs. Deeply sampled blood TCRbeta repertoires from subjects exposed to, actively infected with, or recovered from COVID-19 were included in the dataset. A freely available public database, intended as a resource for researchers studying the immune response to SARS-CoV-2, is where the repertoires were released. Samples were obtained from the ongoing ImmuneRACE study (first 160 participants) and from about 1,300 subjects provided by 6 global collaborators. Nearly every sample came with metadata listing a de-identified subject ID, COVID-19 status, age in years and sex. HLA class I and class II types, where available, came from metadata supplied by the sample provider rather than from assay-based typing. What the work shows at the level of the full study, not this receptor alone: How much clinical and demographic metadata was included differed by source and by participant, and the metadata was provided uncurated.

TCRbeta CDR3 regions were amplified from genomic DNA using the immunoSEQ Assay, a bias-controlled multiplex PCR. The paper's data handling went like this. The number of nucleated cells in each sample was estimated by amplification of reference gene primers within the assay. Sequence reads were collapsed and filtered to measure the absolute abundance of every unique TCRbeta CDR3 rearrangement. For each sample, productive Simpson clonality was calculated as the square root of Simpson's diversity index over productive rearrangements. TCRdb provides this immuneACCESS table in a form limited to in-frame rearrangements. Some clones are lacking; in checked studies, under half of them reflect an unresolved V gene, and why the rest are absent is not known. V and J calls plus clone size are reproduced from that table; the DNA served to infer D and trimming. For this sample there are 250,000 to 300,000 clones; around nine tenths appear just once. In total, the top ten clones hold about 1.7% of the sample.

Participants in the prospective study were aged about 18 to 100 years, lived in about two dozen United States geographic areas, and enrolled through a virtual design. In the prospective study, participants were assigned to cohorts based on the clinical history participants reported in a screening survey and a study questionnaire. ImmuneRACE Cohort 3 recovered participants were defined by two consecutive negative NP/OP PCR tests, healthcare professional clearance, or symptom resolution. Each participant in the prospective study had whole blood, serum and a nasopharyngeal or oropharyngeal swab collected by mobile phlebotomists. Participants in the prospective study had the option to provide additional blood draws and questionnaires over an approximately 2-month period. Blood samples from the prospective study were shipped frozen or at room temperature prior to DNA extraction. Reading from cysteine to phenylalanine, the CDR3 counts 12 amino acids. Just CDR3 DNA is preserved here, 36 bases in frame from base 1. V loses 6 bases, J loses 6 bases, and the germline ends lie 6 bases apart. CDR1 and CDR2 were assigned from the germline V gene as MNHEY and SVGAGI.

As regards this clone: The target of this receptor is not known. Qualities for individual bases were not recorded, and no much larger clone is one base off.

Sequencing was done on a sample of PBMCs or T cells enriched from blood (not recorded which). This receptor was taken from a woman aged 40 to 50 who had recovered from COVID-19. The receptor chain draws on TRBV6-5 and TRBJ1-6; TRBD1 is possibly the D segment (5 matching bases). The CDR3 loop reads CASRDINSPLHF. The DNA sequence is TGTGCCAGCAGGGACATTAATTCACCCCTCCACTTT.